These 24 T cell receptor beta chains share one sample of origin, sequenced in a study of blood T cells in healthy people across ages. A second roughly 6 to 12 cycle PCR used barcoded and J-beta primers. TCRdb re-analysed the 5' RACE reads in MiXCR, keeping a single row per CDR3 protein. The sample records 980,000 or so distinct CDR3 sequences, roughly 43% being singletons. The sequenced sample consisted of blood. The receptors were gathered from a man aged 25-45 years in good health.

The rearrangement uses TRBV6-1 and TRBJ2-3; no clear D gene. The V gene's germline CDR1 is MNHNS and CDR2 SASEGT. V lost 8 bases, J lost 1 base, and 13 bases lay in between. The CDR3 is 14 amino acids. CDR3 nucleotides: TGTGCCAGCGTCCGGCCAGGAGGCACAGATACGCAGTATTTT. It translates to CASVRPGGTDTQYF.

This clonotype was detected only a few times. This chain connects TRBV2 to TRBJ1-5; D is possibly TRBD1 (6 bases). Germline assignment: CDR1 SNHLY and CDR2 FYNNEI. The CDR3 consists of 14 residues. V was pared by 4 bases and J by 4 bases, with 11 bases between. CDR3 loop: CASSVRTDNQPQHF. In DNA, the CDR3 is TGTGCCAGCAGTGTTAGGACAGATAATCAGCCCCAGCATTTT.

This clonotype was found a few times. The chain employs TRBV7-2 and TRBJ2-7; 9 bases agree with TRBD2. Germline lookup yields CDR1 SGHTA and CDR2 FQGNSA. V was clipped by 2 bases and J by 2 bases; unmatched bases: 1. This CDR3 spans 14 amino acids. In nucleotides, the CDR3 is TGTGCCAGCAGCTTACTAGCGGGAACCTACGAGCAGTACTTC. Translated: CASSLLAGTYEQYF.

V gene TRBV29-1 combines with J gene TRBJ2-7, with D perhaps being TRBD1 or TRBD2 (7 bases each). V was trimmed by 2 bases and J by 5 bases, leaving 19 bases between them. From germline, CDR1 is SQVTM and CDR2 ANQGSEA. CDR3 size: 15 residues. The DNA of the CDR3 is TGCAGCGTTGAACAGCAGGGGAGGGGGCTCGACGAGCAGTACTTC. It translates to CSVEQQGRGLDEQYF.

There are a few counts of this clonotype. The rearrangement joins TRBV6-1 to TRBJ1-4; TRBD1 is a possible D gene (6 bases). Germline assignment: CDR1 MNHNS and CDR2 SASEGT. The CDR3 is 13 residues long. V dropped 6 bases and J dropped 7 bases, with 12 bases sitting between them. The CDR3 spells CASSQGRGEKLFF. The CDR3 nucleotides are TGTGCCAGCAGCCAGGGGCGGGGTGAAAAACTGTTTTTT.

The V gene is TRBV12-3 or TRBV12-4, the J gene TRBJ1-2; 8 bases match TRBD1. J gave up 1 base and V 7 bases, and 5 bases lay outside the gene matches. This CDR3 contains 14 residues. The CDR3 DNA follows: TGTGCCAGCACCCGGGACAGGCGTAACTATGGCTACACCTTC. Its translation: CASTRDRRNYGYTF.

A word on this clonotype: One junction end disagrees with the germline gene, perhaps due to a read error. The V and J genes are TRBV7-2 and TRBJ1-1, with a weak D call TRBD1 (6 bases). CDR1 and CDR2 (germline): SGHTA, FQGNSA. CDR3 length: 14 residues. The CDR3 DNA reads as TGTGCCAGCAGCCGCCTTGCCGGGGACACTGAAGTTTTCTTT. Translating gives CASSRLAGDTEVFF.

The CDR3 bases are TGTGCCAGCAGCGACTCGGCGGGGGCCTACACAGATACGCAGTATTTT. Protein product: CASSDSAGAYTDTQYF. The chain recombines TRBV3-1 with TRBJ2-3, with D possibly TRBD2 on 7 matching bases. The CDR3 has 16 residues. CDR1 and CDR2 (germline): LGHDT, YNNKEL (reference sequence). V was shortened by 5 bases and J by 2 bases, with 17 bases between the two germline ends.

The chain is built from TRBV7-2 and TRBJ1-6, with D uncertain. The germline V gene has CDR1 SGHTA and CDR2 FQGNSA. Between the trimmed V and J ends, which lost 1 base and 5 bases, there was a span of 12 bases. The CDR3 contains 16 residues. The CDR3 region is CASSLGGQANNSPLHF. DNA for the CDR3: TGTGCCAGCAGCTTAGGAGGGCAGGCGAATAATTCACCCCTCCACTTT.

This clonotype was seen a handful of times. V gene TRBV7-6 combines with J gene TRBJ2-3, with unresolved D. Germline assignment: CDR1 SGHVS and CDR2 FNYEAQ. The CDR3 consists of 14 residues. The germline V and J ends were trimmed by 6 bases and 2 bases, with 12 bases remaining between them. The CDR3 protein is CASSPFVFTDTQYF. In DNA form, the CDR3 reads TGTGCCAGCAGTCCTTTTGTGTTCACAGATACGCAGTATTTT.

This clonotype was counted a single time. The V and J genes are TRBV28 and TRBJ2-1; D gene ambiguous. CDR1 is MDHEN and CDR2 is SYDVKM in the germline V gene. This CDR3 has 14 residues. Trimming took off 5 bases at V and 2 bases at J, with 10 bases between the two ends. This chain's CDR3 is CASSVGKAYNEQFF. CDR3 in DNA: TGTGCCAGCAGTGTGGGGAAGGCCTACAATGAGCAGTTCTTC.

This clonotype was counted between two and nine times. The rearrangement uses TRBV28 and TRBJ2-5, with D unclear. The V gene's germline CDR1 is MDHEN and CDR2 SYDVKM. The ends were cut back, 5 bases at V and 0 bases at J, with 4 bases in the middle. CDR3 length: 12 residues. The CDR3 DNA follows: TGTGCCAGCAGTAACCACCAAGAGACCCAGTACTTC. Protein sequence: CASSNHQETQYF.

The gene calls are TRBV21-1 and TRBJ1-5; the D call TRBD1 from the table was never checked on the DNA. TRBV21-1 is noted as a pseudogene. This CDR3 has 17 amino acids. The CDR3 nucleotides are TGTGCCAGCAGCAAAAGATGCGGCACAGGCCGCAATCAGCCCCAGCATTTT. The encoded protein is CASSKRCGTGRNQPQHF.

This clonotype has at least ten counts. The gene calls are TRBV7-2 and TRBJ2-4; tentatively, D is TRBD2 (6 bases). Germline V CDR1 and CDR2: SGHTA, FQGNSA. This CDR3 is 16 amino acids long. Trimming removed 5 bases at V and 0 bases at J, with 14 bases between. The CDR3, as DNA: TGTGCCAGCAGCCCCGGACTAACTATAGCCAAAAACATTCAGTACTTC. Its protein is CASSPGLTIAKNIQYF. The whole variable domain, remainder taken from reference TRBV7-2 and TRBJ2-4, is GAGVSQSPSNKVTEKGKDVELRCDPISGHTALYWYRQSLGQGLEFLIYFQGNSAPDKSGLPSDRFSAERTGGSVSTLTIQRTQQEDSAVYLCASSPGLTIAKNIQYFGAGTRLSVL.

The chain combines TRBV28 with TRBJ2-7; 8 nucleotides line up with TRBD2. V dropped 3 bases and J dropped 1; count of bases not matched to a gene: 8. The germline V gene has CDR1 MDHEN and CDR2 SYDVKM. The CDR3 contains 16 residues. CDR3 bases: TGTGCCAGCAGTTTCACCTTAGCGGGGCTGTCCTACGAGCAGTACTTC. The encoded protein is CASSFTLAGLSYEQYF.

This clonotype occurred a few times. V gene TRBV20-1 combines with J gene TRBJ1-5, with unresolved D. Between the trimmed V and J ends, which lost 3 bases and 1 base, there was a span of 10 bases. The germline V gene encodes CDR1 DFQATT and CDR2 SNEGSKA (reference sequence). This CDR3 region has 14 residues. The CDR3 loop is CSARRGPSNQPQHF. CDR3 sequence (DNA): TGCAGTGCTAGGAGAGGGCCGAGCAATCAGCCCCAGCATTTT.

This chain links TRBV12-3 or TRBV12-4 with TRBJ1-1; D perhaps matches TRBD1 (6 bases). The CDR3 sequence is 16 residues long. V was trimmed by 6 bases and J by 4 bases, leaving 21 bases between them. CDR3 region: CASSLQGAQAVTEAFF. CDR3 DNA sequence: TGTGCCAGCAGCCTACAGGGCGCGCAGGCTGTCACTGAAGCTTTCTTT.

V and J are TRBV2 and TRBJ2-3; 7 bases match TRBD1. The junction had 4 bases not matched to a gene; V was cut back by 8 bases and J by 2 bases. The CDR3 extends over 13 amino acids. CDR1 SNHLY and CDR2 FYNNEI come from the germline V gene. CDR3 region: CASLQGYTDTQYF. The CDR3 region has the DNA TGTGCCAGCCTACAGGGGTACACAGATACGCAGTATTTT. Filled out from reference TRBV2 and TRBJ2-3, the complete variable domain reads EPEVTQTPSHQVTQMGQEVILRCVPISNHLYFYWYRQILGQKVEFLVSFYNNEISEKSEIFDDQFSVERPDGSNFTLKIRSTKLEDSAMYFCASLQGYTDTQYFGPGTRLTVL.

The rearrangement links TRBV20-1 to TRBJ2-1; 7 positions match TRBD1. V was clipped by 2 bases and J by 6 bases; unmatched bases: 1. Germline loops: CDR1 DFQATT, CDR2 SNEGSKA (reference sequence). The CDR3 has 12 residues. This chain's CDR3 is CSARRDSNEQFF. CDR3 bases: TGCAGTGCTAGAAGGGACAGCAATGAGCAGTTCTTC.

This clonotype occurred a few times. Sequence at one end of the junction differs from germline and may be a read error. V gene TRBV10-3 combines with J gene TRBJ2-2, with 7 bases aligning to TRBD1. This CDR3 region has 14 residues. Germline CDR1 reads ENHRY; CDR2 reads SYGVKD. The CDR3 loop is CAVRQGPQSGELFF. The CDR3 DNA reads TGTGCCGTCAGACAGGGCCCTCAGTCCGGGGAGCTGTTTTTT.

This clonotype is a singleton in its sample. The chain is built from TRBV27 and TRBJ2-7, with 9 bases that match TRBD1. Germline assignment: CDR1 MNHEY and CDR2 SMNVEV (reference sequence). V shed 4 bases and J 5 bases; nucleotides not matched to a gene: 24. The CDR3 has 20 amino acids. The CDR3 is CASSSPLDRGVPHYLHEQYF. The CDR3 region has the DNA TGTGCCAGCAGTTCCCCCTTGGACAGGGGAGTACCTCACTACCTTCACGAGCAGTACTTC.

This clonotype was counted between two and nine times. The chain links TRBV7-2 to TRBJ2-1; D may correspond to TRBD1 or TRBD2 (6 bases each). With 6 bases removed from V and 6 bases from J, the gap between germline ends came to 18 bases. Germline values: CDR1 SGHTA, CDR2 FQGNSA. This CDR3 contains 15 residues. In DNA, the CDR3 is TGTGCCAGCAGGCCTGGTGAGGGGGGAATCAATGAGCAGTTCTTC. Protein: CASRPGEGGINEQFF.

This rearrangement joins TRBV7-9 to TRBJ1-1; a weak D match, TRBD1 (5 bases). Germline lookup yields CDR1 SEHNR and CDR2 FQNEAQ (reference sequence). This CDR3 comprises 14 residues. Trimming removed 6 bases from V and 1 base from J, with 12 bases in between. This CDR3 is CASSPGPKNTEAFF. The CDR3 DNA sequence: TGTGCCAGCAGTCCGGGACCTAAGAACACTGAAGCTTTCTTT.

The rearrangement uses TRBV6-2 or TRBV6-3 and TRBJ2-5, with D unclear. The CDR3 totals 12 residues. The ends were cut back, 3 bases at V and 5 bases at J, with 7 bases in the middle. Germline V CDR1 and CDR2: MNHEY, SVGEGT. CDR3 bases: TGTGCCAGCAGTTATGAATCGGAGACCCAGTACTTC. Residues: CASSYESETQYF.